These 30 T cell receptor beta chains came from one sample sequenced in a study of shared clonotypes between healthy human individuals. Data came from immunoSEQ multiplex PCR; TCRdb stores just in-frame clones and leaves some out. The sample records roughly 2,300,000 clones, roughly 90% being singletons. The sequenced sample consisted of naive CD4+ T cells from PBMCs. Subset given: CD45RA+ positively selected. The receptors here all came from a young man in good health. Some clones in this sample may be carry-over from other donors' samples.

The rearrangement uses TRBV18 and TRBJ2-2; TRBD2 matches 13 bases. The V gene's germline CDR1 is KGHSH and CDR2 LQKENI. Trimming took 3 bases from V and 1 from J; bases not matched to a gene: 8. The CDR3 runs to 19 residues. The CDR3 DNA reads TGTGCCAGCTCACCGAGAACACTAGCGGGAGGGCTGAACACCGGGGAGCTGTTTTTT. This codes for CASSPRTLAGGLNTGELFF.

This clone appeared a few times. The same CDR3 arises from other DNA sequences in this sample as well. This chain joins TRBV5-1 and TRBJ1-1, with TRBD1 matching over 7 bases. The CDR3 runs to 13 residues. Looked up from germline, CDR1 is SGHRS and CDR2 is YFSETQ. The V segment lost 2 bases and the J segment 3 bases; nucleotides outside the gene matches: 1. CDR3 protein: CASSFQGDTEAFF. CDR3 nucleotide sequence: TGCGCCAGCAGCTTCCAGGGGGACACTGAAGCTTTCTTT.

This chain uses TRBV7-3 with TRBJ2-3; no clear D. This CDR3 is 15 amino acids long. The V and J ends lost 5 bases and 0 bases respectively, with 12 bases between them. Germline V lookup: CDR1 SGHTA, CDR2 FQGTGA. The CDR3 protein is CASSPAPWSTDTQYF. CDR3 nucleotides: TGTGCCAGCAGCCCAGCCCCCTGGAGCACAGATACGCAGTATTTT.

This sequence joins TRBV28 and TRBJ1-2; TRBD1 is a possible D gene (6 bases). V was trimmed by 7 bases and J by 2 bases, leaving 17 bases between them. Germline values: CDR1 MDHEN, CDR2 SYDVKM. There are 15 residues in the CDR3. This CDR3 reads CASKGRGGRNYGYTF. CDR3 DNA: TGTGCCAGCAAAGGAAGGGGGGGCCGAAACTATGGCTACACCTTC.

The chain carries TRBV9 and TRBJ2-2, with 7 bases identical to TRBD1. Trimming at V came to 0 bases and at J to 0 bases, leaving 5 bases not matched to a gene. Germline assignment: CDR1 SGDLS and CDR2 YYNGEE. The CDR3 spans 17 residues. The CDR3 DNA reads TGTGCCAGCAGCGTAGCCCCAGGGGGTTCGAACACCGGGGAGCTGTTTTTT. Translating gives CASSVAPGGSNTGELFF. Full variable domain (outside the CDR3, taken from reference TRBV9 and TRBJ2-2): DSGVTQTPKHLITATGQRVTLRCSPRSGDLSVYWYQQSLDQGLQFLIQYYNGEERAKGNILERFSAQQFPDLHSELNLSSLELGDSALYFCASSVAPGGSNTGELFFGEGSRLTVL.

CDR3 residues: CASSPDSVTGELFF. Here the CDR3 DNA reads TGTGCCAGCAGCCCGGATAGCGTCACCGGGGAGCTGTTTTTT. This chain uses TRBV7-2 with TRBJ2-2; D may be TRBD2 (5 bases). Looked up from germline, CDR1 is SGHTA and CDR2 is FQGNSA. V was shortened by 5 bases and J by 4 bases, with 11 bases between the two germline ends. CDR3 size: 14 residues.

This clone was seen a single time. The CDR3 region has the DNA TGCGCCAGCAGCTTTGGGACGAGCCACAATGAGCAGTTCTTC. Translation: CASSFGTSHNEQFF. The chain joins TRBV5-1 to TRBJ2-1; D might be TRBD1 or TRBD2, each matching 5 bases. The CDR3 is made up of 14 amino acids. Germline V lookup: CDR1 SGHRS, CDR2 YFSETQ. Trimming pared 2 bases from V and 5 bases from J, leaving 11 bases between.

V and J are TRBV28 and TRBJ2-7, with TRBD1 matching 9 bases. The V gene end was trimmed by 4 bases and the J gene end by 11 bases; junction bases not matched to a gene: 15. The CDR3 contains 15 residues. Germline assignment: CDR1 MDHEN and CDR2 SYDVKM. CDR3 sequence: CASSSETPGQGSEYF. CDR3 DNA sequence: TGTGCCAGCAGTTCCGAAACCCCGGGACAGGGATCAGAGTACTTC.

This clone was seen a single time. This rearrangement joins TRBV19 to TRBJ1-4, with 7 bases aligning to TRBD1. The germline gives CDR1 LNHDA, CDR2 SQIVND (reference sequence). The CDR3 loop spans 13 amino acids. V shed 7 bases, J shed 6 bases, and the junction held 5 bases outside the gene matches. CDR3 nucleotides: TGTGCCAGTAACGACAGGGTATATGAAAAACTGTTTTTT. It is translated as CASNDRVYEKLFF. Combining the CDR3 with reference TRBV19 and TRBJ1-4 gives the whole variable domain DGGITQSPKYLFRKEGQNVTLSCEQNLNHDAMYWYRQDPGQGLRLIYYSQIVNDFQKGDIAEGYSVSREKKESFPLTVTSAQKNPTAFYLCASNDRVYEKLFFGSGTQLSVL.

The chain links TRBV5-1 to TRBJ2-3; 7 positions match TRBD1. This CDR3 comprises 15 residues. Germline V gene data show CDR1 as SGHRS and CDR2 as YFSETQ. V gave up 5 bases and J gave up 2 bases; unmatched junction bases: 8. The CDR3 reads CASRAGRGPTDTQYF. The DNA for the CDR3 is TGCGCCAGCAGGGCAGGAAGGGGGCCCACAGATACGCAGTATTTT.

The J gene is TRBJ1-5, the V gene TRBV18, with 8 bases identical to TRBD1. The CDR3 runs 16 residues. Losses at the gene ends were 4 bases for V and 1 base for J; bases not matched to a gene: 6. Germline V gene sequence: CDR1 KGHSH, CDR2 LQKENI. CDR3 loop: CASSQNGQGSNQPQHF. The CDR3 nucleotides read TGTGCCAGCTCACAAAATGGACAGGGAAGCAATCAGCCCCAGCATTTT.

The chain joins TRBV5-8 to TRBJ2-1, with 11 nucleotides matching TRBD2. The ends lost 4 bases at V and 2 bases at J; junction bases unmatched: 2. The CDR3 consists of 15 residues. CDR1 is SGHTS and CDR2 is YDEGEE in the germline V gene. The CDR3 here is CASSLSGRAYNEQFF. The CDR3 DNA sequence: TGTGCCAGCAGCCTTAGCGGGAGGGCCTACAATGAGCAGTTCTTC.

This clone was detected only a few times. This sequence joins TRBV19 and TRBJ1-1; D possibly corresponds to TRBD1 (6 bases). Per the germline V gene, CDR1 is LNHDA and CDR2 is SQIVND (reference sequence). The CDR3 totals 14 residues. V was clipped by 6 bases and J by 3 bases, with 14 bases between them. CDR3 in amino acids: CASRRGAKDTEAFF. The CDR3 nucleotides are TGTGCCAGTAGGCGGGGGGCGAAGGACACTGAAGCTTTCTTT.

The chain employs TRBV30 and TRBJ1-6; weak D call: TRBD1 (6 bases). Deletions cut 3 bases from V and 0 bases from J, with 9 bases between. This CDR3 is built from 15 residues. Germline CDR1 GTSNPN, CDR2 SVGIG (reference sequence). CDR3 sequence: CAWRQGSSYNSPLHF. DNA of the CDR3: TGTGCCTGGAGGCAGGGGAGCTCCTATAATTCACCCCTCCACTTT.

The CDR3 nucleotides read TGCGCCAGCAGCTTGGATCCCACGCGGTACAATGAGCAGTTCTTC. Translated, it gives CASSLDPTRYNEQFF. V usage is TRBV5-1 and J usage is TRBJ2-1, with D unresolved. V was shortened by 0 bases and J by 4 bases, with 11 bases between the two germline ends. Germline CDR1 is SGHRS and CDR2 is YFSETQ. CDR3 length: 15 amino acids.

This clone occurred once. CDR3 protein: CAISAVGYNEQFF. Here the CDR3 DNA reads TGTGCCATCAGCGCCGTTGGCTACAATGAGCAGTTCTTC. The chain links TRBV10-3 to TRBJ2-1; D not resolved. The CDR3 spans 13 residues. V lost 6 bases and J 3 bases, leaving 9 bases between the germline ends. The germline CDR1 and CDR2 sequences are ENHRY and SYGVKD.

Comment on this clone: The same CDR3 can be traced to other DNA sequences in this sample. The DNA for the CDR3 is TGCGCCAGCAGCTTGGGACAGGGGGGCATGAACACTGAAGCTTTCTTT. It encodes CASSLGQGGMNTEAFF. The chain couples TRBV5-1 to TRBJ1-1; 9 nucleotides agree with TRBD1. This CDR3 comprises 16 residues. V lost 0 bases, J lost 0 bases, and 3 bases stayed unmatched. CDR1 is SGHRS, CDR2 YFSETQ, per germline.

The rearrangement joins TRBV14 to TRBJ1-3; D is ambiguous. The CDR3 consists of 15 residues. V lost 1 base and J lost 0, with 7 bases in between. Germline lookup yields CDR1 SGHDN and CDR2 FVKESK. The CDR3 DNA reads TGTGCCAGCAGCCAAGTGCGCACCTCTGGAAACACCATATATTTT. Its protein is CASSQVRTSGNTIYF.

V gene TRBV10-2 combines with J gene TRBJ1-5; D is uncertain. Between the trimmed V and J ends, which lost 6 bases and 4 bases, there was a span of 10 bases. Germline V gene sequence: CDR1 WSHSY, CDR2 SAAADI. This CDR3 has 13 residues. The CDR3 sequence is CASRGKQNQPQHF. CDR3 coding DNA: TGCGCCAGCAGGGGGAAGCAGAATCAGCCCCAGCATTTT.

A single count supports this clone. This chain links TRBV6-5 with TRBJ2-5, with TRBD1 identical over 8 bases. CDR3 size: 15 residues. Germline CDR1 reads MNHEY; CDR2 reads SVGAGI. Trimming removed 4 bases from V and 5 bases from J; junction bases left unmatched: 9. CDR3 DNA: TGTGCCAGCAGTTCCCGGACAGGGACTTTGGAGACCCAGTACTTC. Its translation is CASSSRTGTLETQYF.

The rearrangement uses TRBV7-3 and TRBJ2-4; D possibly corresponds to TRBD1 (6 bases). Deletions cut 5 bases from V and 7 bases from J, with 12 bases between. CDR1 and CDR2 from the germline V gene are SGHTA and FQGTGA. The CDR3 runs to 13 residues. The CDR3 DNA follows: TGTGCCAGCAGCCCCACCCAGGGGAACATTCAGTACTTC. Translating gives CASSPTQGNIQYF.

CDR3 DNA sequence: TGCGCCAGCAGCCAGGCCCTGACAGGTGCCTACGAGCAGTACTTC. Its translation is CASSQALTGAYEQYF. The chain combines TRBV4-1 with TRBJ2-7, with D perhaps TRBD1 (6 bases). The CDR3 spans 15 residues. The germline V and J ends were trimmed by 3 bases and 2 bases, with 14 bases remaining between them. Germline V gives CDR1 MGHRA, CDR2 YSYEKL.

This clone was seen once. Other nucleotide sequences in the sample specify the same CDR3. The J gene is TRBJ2-1, the V gene TRBV2; D is uncertain. The CDR3 contains 10 residues. The V and J ends lost 7 bases and 2 bases respectively, with 0 bases between them. Germline CDR1 is SNHLY and CDR2 is FYNNEI. The CDR3, as DNA: TGTGCCAGCACCTACAATGAGCAGTTCTTC. This codes for CASTYNEQFF. Full variable domain (outside the CDR3, taken from reference TRBV2 and TRBJ2-1): EPEVTQTPSHQVTQMGQEVILRCVPISNHLYFYWYRQILGQKVEFLVSFYNNEISEKSEIFDDQFSVERPDGSNFTLKIRSTKLEDSAMYFCASTYNEQFFGPGTRLTVL.

The chain uses TRBV23-1 and TRBJ2-7, with unresolved D. TRBV23-1 is filed as an ORF, its function uncertain. The V gene lost 4 bases and the J gene lost 2 bases, with 9 bases spanning the gap. The CDR3 is 13 amino acids. CDR3 loop: CASSLAVTYEQYF. As DNA, the CDR3 is TGCGCCAGCAGTCTCGCGGTTACCTACGAGCAGTACTTC.

V and J are TRBV6-5 and TRBJ1-1, with TRBD1 matching over 7 bases. The V and J ends lost 7 bases and 5 bases, in that order; junction bases with no gene match: 13. Germline V gene data show CDR1 as MNHEY and CDR2 as SVGAGI. The CDR3 is made up of 15 amino acids. CDR3 nucleotides: TGTGCCAGCACCCGGACTATTCAGGGGGAAACTGAAGCTTTCTTT. Translation gives CASTRTIQGETEAFF.

V gene TRBV7-2 combines with J gene TRBJ2-1, with D perhaps being TRBD1 or TRBD2 (7 bases each). Germline V gives CDR1 SGHTA, CDR2 FQGNSA. The CDR3 contains 12 residues. Trimming pared 2 bases from V and 10 bases from J, leaving 9 bases between. CDR3 sequence (DNA): TGTGCCAGCAGCTTACAGGGGGGGGAGCAGTTCTTC. It codes for CASSLQGGEQFF.

This clone appeared a single time. The chain has TRBV6-6 and TRBJ2-1; 11 bases map to TRBD2. The V gene's germline CDR1 is MNHNY and CDR2 SVGAGI (reference sequence). V was clipped by 4 bases and J by 13 bases; unmatched bases: 9. The length of the CDR3 is 14 residues. CDR3 protein: CASSFRRGLADQFF. DNA of the CDR3: TGTGCCAGCAGTTTCCGAAGGGGACTAGCGGACCAGTTCTTC.

The V and J genes are TRBV9 and TRBJ2-7; possibly TRBD2 for D (5 bases). Germline V gene data show CDR1 as SGDLS and CDR2 as YYNGEE. The CDR3 runs 15 residues. Trimming cost V 3 bases and J 3 bases, with 16 bases left between them. CDR3 in amino acids: CASSEGRDTFYEQYF. As DNA, the CDR3 is TGTGCCAGCAGCGAAGGCCGGGATACCTTCTACGAGCAGTACTTC.

The chain carries TRBV28 and TRBJ1-5, with D maybe TRBD1 (5 bases). The CDR3 sequence is 13 residues long. V was cut by 8 bases and J by 5 bases, with 13 bases left in between. CDR1 and CDR2 from the germline V gene are MDHEN and SYDVKM. The CDR3 region is CASFRDRDQPQHF. The CDR3 nucleotides are TGTGCCAGCTTCAGGGATAGGGATCAGCCCCAGCATTTT. Complete variable domain (other parts from reference TRBV28 and TRBJ1-5): DVKVTQSSRYLVKRTGEKVFLECVQDMDHENMFWYRQDPGLGLRLIYFSYDVKMKEKGDIPEGYSVSREKKERFSLILESASTNQTSMYLCASFRDRDQPQHFGDGTRLSIL.

The chain combines TRBV13 with TRBJ2-5; D is uncertain. The V gene lost 3 bases and the J gene lost 9 bases, with 20 bases spanning the gap. Looked up from germline, CDR1 is PRHDT and CDR2 is FYEKMQ (reference sequence). This CDR3 is built from 15 residues. The CDR3 sequence: CASSLFVTAPGAQYF. DNA for the CDR3: TGTGCCAGCAGCTTGTTTGTTACTGCCCCTGGGGCCCAGTACTTC.